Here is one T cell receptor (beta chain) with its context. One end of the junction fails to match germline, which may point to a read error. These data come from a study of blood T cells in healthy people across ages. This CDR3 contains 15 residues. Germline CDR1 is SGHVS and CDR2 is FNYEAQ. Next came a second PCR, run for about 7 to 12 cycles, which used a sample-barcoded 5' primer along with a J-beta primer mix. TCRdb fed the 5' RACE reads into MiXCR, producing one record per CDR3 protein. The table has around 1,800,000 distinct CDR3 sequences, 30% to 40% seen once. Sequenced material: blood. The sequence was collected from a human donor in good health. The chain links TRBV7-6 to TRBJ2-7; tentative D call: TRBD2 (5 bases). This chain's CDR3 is CVSSQRVDSSYEQYF. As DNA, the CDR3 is TGTGTCAGCAGCCAGAGGGTCGATAGCTCCTACGAGCAGTACTTC.